The rows below give T cell receptor beta chains drawn from one sample of a study of beta chain features in type 1 diabetes. Sequencing was performed with immunoSEQ multiplex PCR; in TCRdb, only in-frame clones are kept and a portion is missing. The profile shows 330,000 or so clones, around 13% of them singletons. Sequencing input: central memory CD4+ T cells from blood. These receptors were taken from a man in his thirties or forties in good health. Each CDR3 is given with its conserved first and last residue. D genes are given only for firm matches. The size of a clone is reported for some rows only, either as once, few or many, or as a class for expanded clones.

CDR3 DNA	CDR3 protein	D gene	CDR3 length	V gene	J gene	clone size
TGTGCCAGCAGCCAAGATAGAGGCGAGACCCAGTACTTC	CASSQDRGETQYF	-	13	TRBV14	TRBJ2-5	-
TGTGCCAGCAGTGAATCGGTAGTATTGAACACTGAAGCTTTCTTT	CASSESVVLNTEAFF	-	15	TRBV6-1	TRBJ1-1	-
TGTGCCAGCAGCTTGCCGTTACAAGAGACCCAGTACTTC	CASSLPLQETQYF	-	13	TRBV5-4	TRBJ2-5	once
TGTGCCAGCAGCGTAGCGGGGGATGAGCAGTTCTTC	CASSVAGDEQFF	-	12	TRBV9	TRBJ2-1	-
TGCGCCAGCAGCTTGGAAGACACAGATACGCAGTATTTT	CASSLEDTDTQYF	-	13	TRBV5-1	TRBJ2-3	-
TGTGCCAGCACCTACAATGAGCAGTTCTTC	CASTYNEQFF	-	10	TRBV21-1	TRBJ2-1	-
TGTGCCTGGAGTGTACTAGGCTTTCTAAAAGAGACCCAGTACTTC	CAWSVLGFLKETQYF	-	15	TRBV30	TRBJ2-5	few
TGCAGTGCTAGATTGGACAGGTGGGCTTTCTTT	CSARLDRWAFF	TRBD1	11	TRBV20-1	TRBJ1-1	many
TGCGCCAGCAGAGGAGCCGGGACCCCTCAAGAGACCCAGTACTTC	CASRGAGTPQETQYF	-	15	TRBV5-1	TRBJ2-5	-
TGTGCCAGCACGACGGGACAGGGGGCGCGATTAGGCTATGGCTACACCTTC	CASTTGQGARLGYGYTF	TRBD1	17	TRBV2	TRBJ1-2	-
TGTGCCAGCAGACCCCATCAGGGTCCCTCACCCCTCCACTTT	CASRPHQGPSPLHF	-	14	TRBV6-5	TRBJ1-6	few
TGCGCCAGCAGCCAAGGACAGGGGGGTGAGACCCAGTACTTC	CASSQGQGGETQYF	TRBD1	14	TRBV4-1	TRBJ2-5	few
TGTGCCAGCAGTCGACGACTAGCGGGTACCCCAGATACGCAGTATTTT	CASSRRLAGTPDTQYF	TRBD2	16	TRBV7-9	TRBJ2-3	many
TGTGCCAGCAGTCTCAGGGAGACCCAGTACTTC	CASSLRETQYF	-	11	TRBV6-6	TRBJ2-5	-
TGCGCCAGCAGCCGAACGTGGGAGGGGTACAATGAGCAGTTCTTC	CASSRTWEGYNEQFF	TRBD2	15	TRBV4-1	TRBJ2-1	few
TGTGCCAGCAGTTTCACAGGGTACACCGGGGAGCTGTTTTTT	CASSFTGYTGELFF	-	14	TRBV2	TRBJ2-2	-
TGTGCCAGCAGCGTGCTCGGAGAGACCCAGTACTTC	CASSVLGETQYF	-	12	TRBV7-9	TRBJ2-5	few
TGTGCCGGGGGGCGGGAGGGAGGTGCCGGGGAGCTGTTTTTT	CAGGREGGAGELFF	TRBD2	14	TRBV6-5	TRBJ2-2	-
TGTGCCAGCAGCTTGTTGGCTGAGCAGTTCTTC	CASSLLAEQFF	-	11	TRBV5-6	TRBJ2-1	-
TGTGCCAGCAGTGGGGGGACAGGGCGTCAGCCCCAGCATTTT	CASSGGTGRQPQHF	TRBD1	14	TRBV2	TRBJ1-5	few
TGCGCCAGCAGCCAAGATCAGCGACTAGCGGGGGGGAAGCAGTTCTTC	CASSQDQRLAGGKQFF	TRBD2	16	TRBV4-1	TRBJ2-1	-
TGCAGCGTTGCCCGGGACGCCGGCTTGAACACTGAAGCTTTCTTT	CSVARDAGLNTEAFF	-	15	TRBV29-1	TRBJ1-1	-
TGTGCCAGCAGCATTGGATCCGGGACGGGCTACGAGCAGTACTTC	CASSIGSGTGYEQYF	-	15	TRBV7-2	TRBJ2-7	-
TGTGCCAGCAGCTTAGATGGGACTTGGAATGGCTACACCTTC	CASSLDGTWNGYTF	-	14	TRBV7-9	TRBJ1-2	few
TGCGCCAGCAGCTCGGACAGGGTAGAGACCCAGTACTTC	CASSSDRVETQYF	TRBD1	13	TRBV5-1	TRBJ2-5	-
TGCGCCAGCAGCAACCGGAGGGACAGGGGTTCTGGGGCCAACGTCCTGACTTTC	CASSNRRDRGSGANVLTF	TRBD1	18	TRBV4-1	TRBJ2-6	-
TGCGCCAGCAGATCACAGAATGAACAGTTCTTC	CASRSQNEQFF	-	11	TRBV5-1	TRBJ2-1	once
TGTGCCAGCAGCTTTGACAGGAGCGGAAGGAACATTCAGTACTTC	CASSFDRSGRNIQYF	-	15	TRBV7-2	TRBJ2-4	-
TGTGCCAGCAGCTTAGGAACCGGGACCTCAAATGAAAAACTGTTTTTT	CASSLGTGTSNEKLFF	-	16	TRBV7-2	TRBJ1-4	-
TGTGCCAGCAGTTTTAGGGGGCAGAGCTATGGCTACACCTTC	CASSFRGQSYGYTF	TRBD1	14	TRBV27	TRBJ1-2	-
TGCAGTGCTAGAAGGGCAGATACGCAGTATTTT	CSARRADTQYF	-	11	TRBV20-1	TRBJ2-3	-
TGTGCCAGCAGCTTGGGCATAGGGGGAGGGCGCACAGATACGCAGTATTTT	CASSLGIGGGRTDTQYF	-	17	TRBV7-9	TRBJ2-3	few
TGTGCCAGCAGCTTCGGAGGAATGGTGGATACGCAGTATTTT	CASSFGGMVDTQYF	-	14	TRBV7-2	TRBJ2-3	few
TGTGCCAGCAGCTTGCAGGGACGGGATGGCTACACCTTC	CASSLQGRDGYTF	-	13	TRBV7-2	TRBJ1-2	few
TGTGCCAGCAGCCCGGGACTAGCGGGGGTAGGCAGGCAGTTCTTC	CASSPGLAGVGRQFF	TRBD2	15	TRBV7-7	TRBJ2-1	-
TGTGCCAGCACTAAAAAGGAGGGCCCCTCTGGGGCCAACGTCCTGACTTTC	CASTKKEGPSGANVLTF	-	17	TRBV25-1	TRBJ2-6	few
TGTGCCAGTATGGGAAGAACGGGCACTGAAGCTTTCTTT	CASMGRTGTEAFF	-	13	TRBV6-5	TRBJ1-1	-
TGTGCCAGCAGCCAGAGGGCCTCTAGGGTCCTGAACACTGAAGCTTTCTTT	CASSQRASRVLNTEAFF	-	17	TRBV14	TRBJ1-1	few
TGTGCCAGTAGTAATCTCAACAATGAGCAGTTCTTC	CASSNLNNEQFF	-	12	TRBV19	TRBJ2-1	-
TGTGCCAGCAGCTCCACCCGAGGGGGCGCGAACACTGAAGCTTTCTTT	CASSSTRGGANTEAFF	TRBD1	16	TRBV7-2	TRBJ1-1	-
TGTGCTAGTGGTTTGGGACAGGATGAGTTCTTC	CASGLGQDEFF	-	11	TRBV12-5	TRBJ2-1	few
TGTGCCTGGAGTTTGCGGAACTACAATGAGCAGTTCTTC	CAWSLRNYNEQFF	-	13	TRBV30	TRBJ2-1	few
TGTGCCAGCAGCCGAAATACAGGTCCCCGGGGGGTCACGCAGTATTTT	CASSRNTGPRGVTQYF	TRBD2	16	TRBV9	TRBJ2-3	many
TGTGCCAGCAGCTCTACGGGGGCCTTCACTGAAGCTTTCTTT	CASSSTGAFTEAFF	-	14	TRBV11-2	TRBJ1-1	few
TGTGCCAGCAGCCGGATATCGGGACAGGGGTCCTACGAGCAGTACTTC	CASSRISGQGSYEQYF	TRBD1	16	TRBV5-5	TRBJ2-7	once
TGTGCCAGCAGCTTAACAGGGCTAGGGGAACGCTATGAGCAGTTCTTC	CASSLTGLGERYEQFF	-	16	TRBV5-4	TRBJ2-1	-
TGTGCTAGTGGTTTGGGGATAGCCTACGAGCAGTACTTC	CASGLGIAYEQYF	-	13	TRBV12-5	TRBJ2-7	many
TGTGCCAGCAGCTTAGATATGGGAGTAACGGAGACCCAGTACTTC	CASSLDMGVTETQYF	-	15	TRBV11-3	TRBJ2-5	few
TGCAGCGTTGCTAAGGGAGGCGATCAGCCCCAGCATTTT	CSVAKGGDQPQHF	-	13	TRBV29-1	TRBJ1-5	-
TGTGCCAGCAGTCCCCAATTGCAGCCCCAGCATTTT	CASSPQLQPQHF	-	12	TRBV10-3	TRBJ1-5	-
TGTGCCAGCAGCTTAGCAGGGTGGGCTGAAGCTTTCTTT	CASSLAGWAEAFF	-	13	TRBV7-2	TRBJ1-1	few
TGTACCAGCAGCGTAGGTAGCGGGAGGTCGGGAGATACGCAGTATTTT	CTSSVGSGRSGDTQYF	TRBD2	16	TRBV9	TRBJ2-3	-
TGTGCCATCAGTGGCCCCCTCGAGGCCCGCACAGATACGCAGTATTTT	CAISGPLEARTDTQYF	-	16	TRBV10-3	TRBJ2-3	-
TGTGCCAGCAGTTTTAGCGCGAACACCGGGGAGCTGTTTTTT	CASSFSANTGELFF	-	14	TRBV6-5	TRBJ2-2	-
TGTGCCAGTAGTATAGCGGGAGGAGGACGGGGGACCCAGTACTTC	CASSIAGGGRGTQYF	TRBD2	15	TRBV19	TRBJ2-5	few